The clone carrying this T cell receptor beta chain was picked up a small number of times. Antigen: not known. This record belongs to a study of shared clonotypes between healthy human individuals. Whole-study context: CD4 naive cells filled three plates per donor, CD4 memory three, CD8 naive two and CD8 memory one.

The repertoire was sequenced with immunoSEQ multiplex PCR; TCRdb's copy has only in-frame clones and lacks some. The repertoire has approximately 710,000 clones, around 90% of them found once; the top ten carry approximately 35%. All donors qualified as healthy HIV-negative adults and had experienced no recent acute infections or vaccinations. The CD8 memory sample joined CD45RO+ cells and CCR7-negative CD45RA+ cells. General observations from the study: A reduction in generation probabilities was seen for non-shared clonotypes relative to those shared by all four donors.

The ends were cut back, 3 bases at V and 4 bases at J, with 12 bases in the middle. Per germline, CDR1 SNHLY and CDR2 FYNNEI. This CDR3 has 15 amino acids. The TCR originated in a man younger than 35 in good health. Some clones in this sample may be carry-over from other donors' samples. The source material was memory CD8+ T cells from PBMCs. The subset is: CD45RO+ cells pooled with CCR7-negative TemRA cells. The genes are TRBV2 and TRBJ2-2, with D possibly being TRBD2 (6 bases). CDR3 sequence (DNA): TGTGCCAGCAGTGACCGGGGAGGAACCACCGGGGAGCTGTTTTTT. Protein sequence: CASSDRGGTTGELFF.